The following is a TCR beta chain sequence with its context. Its antigen is not identified. These data belong to a study of cytomegalovirus exposure and HLA in healthy donors. Overall study results and limits: A later analysis linked about 17,000 TCR beta sequences to HLA alleles at 0.05 false discovery rate.

The germline gives CDR1 MNHEY, CDR2 SVGAGI. The germline V and J ends were trimmed by 6 bases and 10 bases, with 16 bases remaining between them. The CDR3 is made up of 13 amino acids. It was with 60 Vbeta and 13 Jbeta primers that the PCR ran. This table comes from immunoSEQ multiplex PCR, and its TCRdb copy is limited to in-frame clones, with some not included. This table has more than 85,000 clones, around 82% appearing once. Sequences were obtained from PBMCs. The V and J genes are TRBV6-5 and TRBJ2-1; possible D gene TRBD1, 6 bases. This TCR came from a woman aged 45-65 years in good health and CMV-seropositive. The CDR3 sequence: CASSLTTGMEQFF. DNA for the CDR3: TGTGCCAGCAGCCTGACTACAGGGATGGAGCAGTTCTTC.